These 25 T cell receptor beta chains share one sample of origin, sequenced in a study of blood T cell repertoires in COVID-19. The assay was immunoSEQ multiplex PCR, and TCRdb's table has in-frame clones only and misses some. Counted here are roughly 250,000 clones, approximately 91% occurring once; the ten biggest clones make up 2.3%. Sequenced material: PBMCs or T cells enriched from blood (not recorded which). The source is a woman aged 40 to 50 with acute COVID-19.

J is TRBJ1-1 and V is TRBV30, with D unclear. The CDR3 length is 13 residues. Germline CDR1 and CDR2: GTSNPN and SVGIG (reference sequence). V dropped 5 bases and J dropped 6 bases, with 16 bases sitting between them. The CDR3 loop reads CAWWAAVSSEAFF. In nucleotides, the CDR3 is TGTGCCTGGTGGGCAGCGGTTTCCTCTGAAGCTTTCTTT.

This clone appeared a single time. V usage is TRBV5-4 and J usage is TRBJ2-7; 9 bases agree with TRBD1. The trim removed 4 bases at V and 9 bases at J, leaving 8 bases unmatched. The CDR3 extends over 13 amino acids. Germline loops: CDR1 SGHNT, CDR2 YYREEE (reference sequence). The CDR3 DNA reads as TGTGCCAGCAGCGCCTGGACAGGGGAGGTGCAGTACTTC. Its translation is CASSAWTGEVQYF.

The gene calls are TRBV2 and TRBJ1-2, with D possibly being TRBD1 (5 bases). This CDR3 comprises 14 residues. CDR1 is SNHLY and CDR2 is FYNNEI in the germline V gene. V lost 6 bases to trimming and J lost 0 bases, with 11 bases between them. The CDR3 protein is CASREGPANYGYTF. The CDR3, as DNA: TGTGCCAGCAGGGAGGGGCCAGCTAACTATGGCTACACCTTC.

The V call is TRBV30, the J call TRBJ2-7; 9 bases align to TRBD1. The ends lost 2 bases at V and 6 bases at J; junction bases unmatched: 5. This CDR3 comprises 13 residues. Germline-derived CDR1 and CDR2 are GTSNPN and SVGIG (reference sequence). CDR3 protein: CAWSPGQGFEQYF. In nucleotides, the CDR3 is TGTGCCTGGAGTCCGGGACAGGGCTTCGAGCAGTACTTC.

The chain joins TRBV30 to TRBJ2-3; 9 positions match TRBD1. CDR1 and CDR2 (germline): GTSNPN, SVGIG (reference sequence). V lost 5 bases and J lost 5; bases outside the gene matches: 14. The length of the CDR3 is 16 residues. The CDR3 loop reads CAWGQERGQGQDTQYF. The CDR3, as DNA: TGTGCCTGGGGGCAAGAGAGGGGACAGGGACAAGATACGCAGTATTTT.

The chain carries TRBV7-2 and TRBJ1-5, with 10 bases fitting TRBD1. V dropped 5 bases and J dropped 5; count of bases not matched to a gene: 3. The CDR3 is 14 amino acids. The germline V gene has CDR1 SGHTA and CDR2 FQGNSA. CDR3 bases: TGTGCCAGCAGCCCGACAGGGGGCGATCAGCCCCAGCATTTT. This translates into CASSPTGGDQPQHF.

This clone came up once. The J gene is TRBJ2-7, the V gene TRBV7-8, with a possible D match to TRBD1 (6 bases). Germline lookup yields CDR1 SGHVS and CDR2 FQNEAQ. CDR3 size: 15 residues. With 5 bases removed from V and 3 bases from J, the gap between germline ends came to 17 bases. The CDR3 is CASSATGQTLYEQYF. As DNA, the CDR3 is TGTGCCAGCAGCGCAACAGGGCAAACTCTCTACGAGCAGTACTTC.

This sequence joins TRBV2 and TRBJ2-7; 7 bases line up with TRBD2. From germline, CDR1 is SNHLY and CDR2 FYNNEI. With 6 bases clipped from V and 4 bases from J, the junction kept 12 bases outside the gene matches. This CDR3 has 15 residues. The CDR3: CASRLREGGLYEQYF. CDR3 DNA sequence: TGTGCCAGCAGGCTCAGGGAGGGAGGGCTTTACGAGCAGTACTTC.

This clone showed up just once. The chain employs TRBV5-4 and TRBJ1-1, with D perhaps matching TRBD1 (5 bases). The CDR3 has 12 amino acids. Germline CDR1 is SGHNT and CDR2 is YYREEE (reference sequence). V was cut by 3 bases and J by 8 bases, with 11 bases left in between. CDR3 coding DNA: TGTGCCAGCAGCTATTACTCAGGGGAAGCTTTCTTT. This encodes CASSYYSGEAFF.

This clone appeared many times. CDR3 loop: CASSQDGDRGLLNYGYTF. The DNA of the CDR3 is TGCGCCAGCAGCCAAGACGGGGACAGGGGCCTCCTTAACTATGGCTACACCTTC. The chain links TRBV4-3 to TRBJ1-2; 10 positions agree with TRBD1. The J segment lost 1 base and the V segment lost 0 bases, leaving 8 bases of the junction unmatched. The CDR3 extends over 18 amino acids. Germline CDR1 LGHNA, CDR2 YSLEER.

This chain uses TRBV5-8 with TRBJ2-7; TRBD2 aligns across 8 bases. CDR3 size: 15 residues. The ends lost 2 bases at V and 1 base at J; junction bases unmatched: 5. CDR1 SGHTS and CDR2 YDEGEE come from the germline V gene. As DNA, the CDR3 is TGTGCCAGCAGCTTCCAGGGCGGGGGGTCCTACGAGCAGTACTTC. Its protein is CASSFQGGGSYEQYF.

The genes are TRBV20-1 and TRBJ1-5; D remains unclear. The CDR3 totals 14 residues. Trimming shortened V by 3 bases and J by 5 bases, and 14 bases separated the two germline ends. Germline V gene lookup returns CDR1 DFQATT and CDR2 SNEGSKA (reference sequence). The CDR3 sequence: CSASWERTYQPQHF. CDR3 bases: TGCAGTGCTAGTTGGGAGAGGACGTATCAGCCCCAGCATTTT.

The chain joins TRBV4-1 to TRBJ2-3; D call uncertain. V was pared by 4 bases and J by 4 bases, with 12 bases between. This CDR3 has 14 residues. CDR1 is MGHRA, CDR2 YSYEKL, per germline. CDR3 bases: TGCGCCAGCAGCCTAGTTAGCAATGCAGATACGCAGTATTTT. Amino acids: CASSLVSNADTQYF.

The rearrangement links TRBV19 to TRBJ2-2; the match to TRBD1 covers 8 bases. The length of the CDR3 is 15 residues. Per the germline V gene, CDR1 is LNHDA and CDR2 is SQIVND (reference sequence). Trimming removed 6 bases from V and 5 bases from J; junction bases left unmatched: 8. DNA for the CDR3: TGTGCCAGTAGGATGGGACAGGAATGGACCGGGGAGCTGTTTTTT. It translates to CASRMGQEWTGELFF.

The rearrangement links TRBV19 to TRBJ1-2; 9 nucleotides agree with TRBD1. Per germline, CDR1 LNHDA and CDR2 SQIVND (reference sequence). Trimming cost V 10 bases and J 5 bases; bases outside gene matches: 5. There are 12 residues in the CDR3. The CDR3 loop is CATTGTGYGYTF. The CDR3 DNA sequence: TGTGCCACTACCGGGACAGGGTATGGCTACACCTTC.

This chain links TRBV27 with TRBJ2-6; D is perhaps TRBD1 (6 bases). The CDR3 spans 15 residues. Germline-derived CDR1 and CDR2 are MNHEY and SMNVEV (reference sequence). The V end lost 6 bases, the J end lost 4 bases, and 13 bases lay between the germline ends. This CDR3 is CASRMGAMGANVLTF. For the CDR3, the DNA is TGTGCCAGCAGAATGGGGGCAATGGGGGCCAACGTCCTGACTTTC.

The rearrangement links TRBV15 to TRBJ1-2; maybe TRBD1 (5 bases). CDR1 LNHNV and CDR2 YYDKDF come from the germline V gene (reference sequence). The CDR3 is 16 amino acids. Trimming shortened V by 0 bases and J by 8 bases, and 19 bases separated the two germline ends. CDR3: CATSRDRSGERDGYTF. The CDR3 bases are TGTGCCACCAGCAGAGATCGGTCGGGGGAACGGGACGGCTACACCTTC. Full variable domain (outside the CDR3, taken from reference TRBV15 and TRBJ1-2): DAMVIQNPRYQVTQFGKPVTLSCSQTLNHNVMYWYQQKSSQAPKLLFHYYDKDFNNEADTPDNFQSRRPNTSFCFLDIRSPGLGDTAMYLCATSRDRSGERDGYTFGSGTRLTVV.

This clone was counted between two and nine times. The V call is TRBV7-8, the J call TRBJ1-2; D unresolved. The CDR3 runs to 16 residues. From germline, CDR1 is SGHVS and CDR2 FQNEAQ. The V end lost 1 base, the J end lost 4 bases, and 16 bases lay between the germline ends. CDR3 residues: CASSLGLSPAGYGYTF. DNA for the CDR3: TGTGCCAGCAGCTTAGGGCTCTCTCCAGCGGGCTATGGCTACACCTTC.

This chain links TRBV11-3 with TRBJ2-1; D is uncertain. This CDR3 comprises 17 residues. Germline lookup yields CDR1 SGHNT and CDR2 YENEEA. With 2 bases removed from V and 0 bases from J, the gap between germline ends came to 14 bases. This CDR3 reads CASSLISSLSSYNEQFF. The CDR3 nucleotides read TGTGCCAGCAGCTTAATATCTTCCCTGAGCTCCTACAATGAGCAGTTCTTC.

The chain links TRBV5-4 to TRBJ1-1; D is unresolved. Germline V gene sequence: CDR1 SGHNT, CDR2 YYREEE (reference sequence). The V and J ends lost 1 base and 5 bases respectively, with 18 bases between them. The CDR3 contains 16 residues. Written as DNA, the CDR3 is TGTGCCAGCAGCTTGTACCTACGGGGTGGGATGACTGAAGCTTTCTTT. Translated, it gives CASSLYLRGGMTEAFF.

This clone was seen once. The gene calls are TRBV11-2 and TRBJ2-3; 7 nucleotides match TRBD2. Germline V gene sequence: CDR1 SGHAT, CDR2 FQNNGV. With V trimmed by 5 bases and J by 2 bases, 10 bases remained unmatched. This CDR3 is 16 amino acids long. CDR3 nucleotides: TGTGCCAGCAGCCTCTCGGTGGGGGGGACCACAGATACGCAGTATTTT. It codes for CASSLSVGGTTDTQYF.

The chain employs TRBV28 and TRBJ2-1, with TRBD2 matching over 9 bases. The CDR3 covers 19 residues. The V gene's germline CDR1 is MDHEN and CDR2 SYDVKM. The V gene end was trimmed by 5 bases and the J gene end by 5 bases; junction bases not matched to a gene: 19. The CDR3 DNA sequence: TGTGCCAGCAGTCTCCCGGGACTTAAAGTAGCGGGGGCCCACAATGAGCAGTTCTTC. Amino acid sequence: CASSLPGLKVAGAHNEQFF.

This clone was observed a few times. The V gene is TRBV30, the J gene TRBJ1-1, with TRBD1 identical over 9 bases. In germline, CDR1 is GTSNPN, CDR2 SVGIG (reference sequence). The CDR3 has 16 amino acids. The V gene end was trimmed by 2 bases and the J gene end by 3 bases; junction bases not matched to a gene: 10. DNA for the CDR3: TGTGCCTGGAGTACCACAGGGGGCGCCCGGGACACTGAAGCTTTCTTT. The encoded protein is CAWSTTGGARDTEAFF. Drawing the rest from reference TRBV30 and TRBJ1-1, the complete variable domain is SQTIHQWPATLVQPVGSPLSLECTVEGTSNPNLYWYRQAAGRGLQLLFYSVGIGQISSEVPQNLSASRPQDRQFILSSKKLLLSDSGFYLCAWSTTGGARDTEAFFGQGTRLTVV.

The V gene is TRBV5-5, the J gene TRBJ2-2, with D possibly TRBD1 on 6 matching bases. In germline, CDR1 is SGHKS, CDR2 YYEKEE (reference sequence). The CDR3 contains 16 residues. V was cut by 6 bases and J by 1 base, with 16 bases left in between. CDR3 sequence reads: CASTFITGLNTGELFF. CDR3 coding DNA: TGTGCCAGCACTTTCATTACAGGGCTGAACACCGGGGAGCTGTTTTTT.

This chain connects TRBV16 to TRBJ1-5, with a weak D call TRBD1 (6 bases). Germline assignment: CDR1 KGHSY and CDR2 FQNENV. V was shortened by 0 bases and J by 3 bases, with 12 bases between the two germline ends. The CDR3 sequence is 16 residues long. For the CDR3, the DNA is TGTGCCAGCAGCCAATCCCAGGACAGCCTCAATCAGCCCCAGCATTTT. Amino acids: CASSQSQDSLNQPQHF.